This entry describes one TCR beta chain. The protocol was immunoSEQ multiplex PCR, while the TCRdb copy is restricted to in-frame clones and leaves out a portion. The repertoire consists of about 30,000 clones, with roughly four fifths occurring once and the leading ten covering about 0.62%. The data originate from a study of T cells in narcolepsy. Per germline, CDR1 LNHDA and CDR2 SQIVND (reference sequence). The CDR3 contains 12 residues. V gave up 6 bases and J gave up 4 bases; unmatched junction bases: 2. The receptor's source is a human donor in good health. The chain carries TRBV19 and TRBJ1-1, with 7 bases identical to TRBD1. The sample was memory (CD45RA-) CD4+ T cells from blood. The CDR3 region is CASSRGFTEAFF. The DNA of the CDR3 is TGTGCCAGTAGCAGGGGGTTCACTGAAGCTTTCTTT.